This TCR beta chain was recorded in a study of beta chain features in type 1 diabetes. Study at large: The patient and healthy donor groups were comparable for age, gender and cell yields.

In this sample, this clone turned up a few times. No antigen is known for it. Whole-study findings and limits: VDJ junctions in type 1 diabetes patients carried more deletions and fewer insertions. Sampled from patients, naive, central memory and Treg TCRB repertoires appeared more similar than those sampled from healthy donors.

The germline V and J ends were trimmed by 2 bases and 5 bases, with 7 bases remaining between them. Germline CDR1 and CDR2: SGHTA and FQGNSA. The CDR3 has 13 residues. Expressed TCRB transcripts were sequenced after all isolated RNA was converted to cDNA. Regulatory, naive and central memory T cell samples averaged about 3.5 million reads. The assay was immunoSEQ multiplex PCR, and TCRdb's table has in-frame clones only and misses some. The table lists 300,000 to 350,000 clones, approximately 15% of them singletons. This TCR was sampled from a man aged 30 to 39 in good health. The V gene is TRBV7-2, the J gene TRBJ2-1; D unresolved. The sample was central memory CD4+ T cells from blood. The CDR3 is CASSLSRDNEQFF. The CDR3 DNA reads as TGTGCCAGCAGCTTAAGCAGAGACAATGAGCAGTTCTTC. Drawing the rest from reference TRBV7-2 and TRBJ2-1, the complete variable domain is GAGVSQSPSNKVTEKGKDVELRCDPISGHTALYWYRQSLGQGLEFLIYFQGNSAPDKSGLPSDRFSAERTGGSVSTLTIQRTQQEDSAVYLCASSLSRDNEQFFGPGTRLTVL.